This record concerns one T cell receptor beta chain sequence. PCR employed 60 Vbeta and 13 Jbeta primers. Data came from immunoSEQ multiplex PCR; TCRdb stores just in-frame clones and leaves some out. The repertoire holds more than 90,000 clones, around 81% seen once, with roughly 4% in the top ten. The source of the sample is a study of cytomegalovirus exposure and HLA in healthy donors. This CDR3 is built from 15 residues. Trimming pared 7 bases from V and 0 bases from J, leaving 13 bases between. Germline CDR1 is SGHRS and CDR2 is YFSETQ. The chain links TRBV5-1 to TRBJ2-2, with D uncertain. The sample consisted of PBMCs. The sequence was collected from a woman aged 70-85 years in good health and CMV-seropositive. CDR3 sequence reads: CASAQYVTNTGELFF. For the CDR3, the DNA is TGCGCCAGCGCACAGTACGTTACGAACACCGGGGAGCTGTTTTTT.